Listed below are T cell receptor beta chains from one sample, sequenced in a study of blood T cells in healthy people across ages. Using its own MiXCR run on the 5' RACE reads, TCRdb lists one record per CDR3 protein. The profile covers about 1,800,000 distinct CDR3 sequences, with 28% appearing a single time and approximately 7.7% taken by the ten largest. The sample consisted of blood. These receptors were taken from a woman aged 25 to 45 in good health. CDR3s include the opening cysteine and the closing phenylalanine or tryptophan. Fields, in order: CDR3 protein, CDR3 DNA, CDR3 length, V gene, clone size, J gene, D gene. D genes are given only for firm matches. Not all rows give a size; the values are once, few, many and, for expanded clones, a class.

CDR3: CTRPAFSDTQYF
DNA: TGCACCAGACCCGCATTTTCAGATACGCAGTATTTT
length: 12
V: TRBV1
size: NA
J: TRBJ2-3
D: NA

CDR3: CASSQGAKNTQYF
DNA: TGTGCCAGCAGCCAAGGGGCTAAGAATACGCAGTATTTT
length: 13
V: TRBV4-2
size: NA
J: TRBJ2-3
D: NA

CDR3: CASRGGQGPNYGYTF
DNA: TGTGCCAGCAGGGGCGGACAGGGTCCCAACTATGGCTACACCTTC
length: 15
V: TRBV2
size: NA
J: TRBJ1-2
D: TRBD1

CDR3: CASSMDSYEQYF
DNA: TGCGCCAGCAGTATGGACAGCTACGAGCAGTACTTC
length: 12
V: TRBV10-2
size: NA
J: TRBJ2-7
D: NA

CDR3: CASRQGPSEQYF
DNA: TGTGCCAGCAGGCAGGGACCCTCCGAGCAGTACTTC
length: 12
V: TRBV7-2
size: NA
J: TRBJ2-7
D: NA

CDR3: CASSFPWASNEQYF
DNA: TGTGCCAGCAGCTTTCCGTGGGCCAGCAACGAGCAGTACTTC
length: 14
V: TRBV7-9
size: few
J: TRBJ2-7
D: NA

CDR3: CASSGGHEQFF
DNA: TGTGCCAGCAGTGGAGGTCATGAGCAGTTCTTC
length: 11
V: TRBV27
size: NA
J: TRBJ2-1
D: NA

CDR3: CASTYRGLSAFF
DNA: TGTGCCAGCACCTACAGGGGGCTCTCAGCTTTCTTT
length: 12
V: TRBV12-3/TRBV12-4
size: few
J: TRBJ1-1
D: TRBD1

CDR3: CATSDPDGSYGYTF
DNA: TGTGCCACCAGTGATCCGGACGGATCCTATGGCTACACCTTC
length: 14
V: TRBV24-1
size: NA
J: TRBJ1-2
D: NA

CDR3: CASSQDGWGTGELFF
DNA: TGCGCCAGCAGCCAAGATGGCTGGGGAACCGGGGAGCTGTTTTTT
length: 15
V: TRBV4-3
size: NA
J: TRBJ2-2
D: NA

CDR3: CASSLDARRDKLFF
DNA: TGCGCCAGCAGCTTGGATGCGCGGCGGGACAAACTGTTTTTT
length: 14
V: TRBV5-1
size: few
J: TRBJ1-4
D: NA

CDR3: CASSLWEGREQYF
DNA: TGTGCCAGCAGTTTGTGGGAGGGCCGCGAGCAGTACTTC
length: 13
V: TRBV27
size: NA
J: TRBJ2-7
D: TRBD2

CDR3: CASSYIAGMGYEQYF
DNA: TGTGCCAGCAGCTATATAGCGGGAATGGGCTACGAGCAGTACTTC
length: 15
V: TRBV12-3/TRBV12-4
size: few
J: TRBJ2-7
D: TRBD2

CDR3: CATTWGAREQYF
DNA: TGTGCCACCACGTGGGGGGCGCGGGAGCAGTACTTC
length: 12
V: TRBV6-2/TRBV6-3
size: NA
J: TRBJ2-5
D: NA

CDR3: CASSPTGTGPDTQYF
DNA: TGTGCCAGCAGCCCTACCGGGACAGGGCCAGATACGCAGTATTTT
length: 15
V: TRBV7-3
size: NA
J: TRBJ2-3
D: TRBD1

CDR3: CVSSFTPGTSGSWDEQFF
DNA: TGTGTCAGCAGCTTTACACCGGGGACTAGCGGGAGTTGGGATGAGCAGTTCTTC
length: 18
V: TRBV7-6
size: NA
J: TRBJ2-1
D: TRBD2

CDR3: CASSLDRVLPSYEQYF
DNA: TGTGCCAGCAGCTTAGACAGGGTTCTCCCCTCCTACGAGCAGTACTTC
length: 16
V: TRBV7-2
size: few
J: TRBJ2-7
D: NA